This T cell receptor beta chain was obtained from a study of beta chain features in type 1 diabetes. A note on this clone: Its antigen remains unknown. The same CDR3 can be traced to other DNA sequences in this sample.

Investigators reverse transcribed all isolated RNA, so they sequenced expressed TCRB transcripts. Profiling relied on immunoSEQ multiplex PCR, and the TCRdb table lists in-frame clones only, not all of them. The sample has some 350,000 clones, less than 15% seen once. Broader study findings: Whether TCRB rearrangement is influenced by HLA type was left unresolved in this analysis. Type 1 diabetes patients had TCRB CDR3s that were shorter (moderately but significantly so) in all four CD4+ subsets. There were fewer insertions and more deletions at the VDJ junctions of type 1 diabetes patients.

This CDR3 has 14 amino acids. Germline V gives CDR1 SEHNR, CDR2 FQNEAQ (reference sequence). V shed 1 base and J 5 bases; nucleotides not matched to a gene: 0. The origin of this receptor is a woman under 30 with type 1 diabetes. The chain links TRBV7-9 to TRBJ2-3; TRBD2 matches 10 bases. Sequencing was carried out using naive CD4+ T cells from blood. CDR3 sequence reads: CASSLGLAGDTQYF. The CDR3 DNA reads as TGTGCCAGCAGCTTAGGACTAGCGGGAGATACGCAGTATTTT.